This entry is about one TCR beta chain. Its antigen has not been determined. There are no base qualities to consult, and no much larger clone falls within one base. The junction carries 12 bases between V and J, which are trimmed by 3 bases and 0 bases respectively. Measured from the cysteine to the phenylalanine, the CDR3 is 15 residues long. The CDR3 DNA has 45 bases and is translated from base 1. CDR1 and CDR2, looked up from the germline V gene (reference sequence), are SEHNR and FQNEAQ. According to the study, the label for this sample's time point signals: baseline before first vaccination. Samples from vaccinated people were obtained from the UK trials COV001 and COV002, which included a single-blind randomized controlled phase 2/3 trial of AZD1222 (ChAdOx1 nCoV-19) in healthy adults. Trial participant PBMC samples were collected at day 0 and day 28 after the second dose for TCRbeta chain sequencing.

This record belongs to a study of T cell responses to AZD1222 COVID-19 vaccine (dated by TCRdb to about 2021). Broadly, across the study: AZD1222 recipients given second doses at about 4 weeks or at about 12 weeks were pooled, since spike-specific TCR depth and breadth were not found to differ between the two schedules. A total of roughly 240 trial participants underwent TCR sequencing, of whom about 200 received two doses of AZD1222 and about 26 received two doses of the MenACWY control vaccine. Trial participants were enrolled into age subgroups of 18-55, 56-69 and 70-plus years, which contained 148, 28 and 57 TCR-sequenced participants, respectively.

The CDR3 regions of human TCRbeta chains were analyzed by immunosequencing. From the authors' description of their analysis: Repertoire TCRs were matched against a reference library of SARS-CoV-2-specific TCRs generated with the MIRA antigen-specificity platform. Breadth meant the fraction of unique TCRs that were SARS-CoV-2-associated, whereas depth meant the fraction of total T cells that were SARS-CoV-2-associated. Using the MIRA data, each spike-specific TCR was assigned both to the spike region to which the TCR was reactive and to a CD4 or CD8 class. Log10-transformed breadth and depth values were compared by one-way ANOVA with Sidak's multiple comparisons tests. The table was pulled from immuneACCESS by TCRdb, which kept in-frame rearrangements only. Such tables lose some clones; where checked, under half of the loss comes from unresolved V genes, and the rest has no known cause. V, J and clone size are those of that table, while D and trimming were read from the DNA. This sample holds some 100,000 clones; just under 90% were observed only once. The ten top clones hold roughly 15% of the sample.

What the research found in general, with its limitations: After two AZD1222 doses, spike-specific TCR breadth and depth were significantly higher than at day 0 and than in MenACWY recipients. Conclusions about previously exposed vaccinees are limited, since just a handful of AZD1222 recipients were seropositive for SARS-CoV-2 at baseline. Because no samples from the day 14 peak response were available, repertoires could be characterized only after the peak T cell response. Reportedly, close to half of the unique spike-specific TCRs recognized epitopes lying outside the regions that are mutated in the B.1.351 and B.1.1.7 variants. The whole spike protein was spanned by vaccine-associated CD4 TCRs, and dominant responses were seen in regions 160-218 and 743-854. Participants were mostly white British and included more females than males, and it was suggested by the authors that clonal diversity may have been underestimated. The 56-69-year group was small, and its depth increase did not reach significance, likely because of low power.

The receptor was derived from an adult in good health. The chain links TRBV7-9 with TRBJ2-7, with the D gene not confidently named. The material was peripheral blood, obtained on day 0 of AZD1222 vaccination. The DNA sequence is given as TGTGCCAGCAGCTTCCTGACATCAAGCTCCTACGAGCAGTACTTC. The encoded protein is CASSFLTSSSYEQYF. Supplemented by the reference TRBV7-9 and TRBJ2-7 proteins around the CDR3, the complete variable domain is DTGVSQNPRHKITKRGQNVTFRCDPISEHNRLYWYRQTLGQGPEFLTYFQNEAQLEKSRLLSDRFSAERPKGSFSTLEIQRTEQGDSAMYLCASSFLTSSSYEQYFGPGTRLTVT.